This is a list of T cell receptor beta chains from one sample in a study of cytomegalovirus exposure and HLA in healthy donors. The assay was immunoSEQ multiplex PCR, and TCRdb's table has in-frame clones only and misses some. The repertoire includes under 150,000 clones, about 75% of them detected once, and 3.5% to 5% sits in the top ten. Sequenced: PBMCs. The receptors shown here come from a man between 18 and 29 years old in good health and CMV-seronegative. The CDR3 runs from the conserved cysteine through the conserved F or W. The D gene is left open where the match is weak. Clone size is stated in some rows and not others, as once, few, many or a class when expanded.

- 17 TRBJ2-2 TRBD1 TRBV7-7 TGTGCCAGCAGCGATACCGCGACAGGGGCAAAGACCGGGGAGCTGTTTTTT CASSDTATGAKTGELFF
- 13 TRBJ1-2 TRBD1 TRBV2 TGTGCCAGCAGTTTGACAGGGATGTATGGCTACACCTTC CASSLTGMYGYTF
- 15 TRBJ1-5 TRBD1 TRBV7-9 TGTGCCAGCAGTCCCCAGGGGGCGGTCAATCAGCCCCAGCATTTT CASSPQGAVNQPQHF
- 14 TRBJ1-3 - TRBV10-2 TGCGCCAGCAGTGTTGCGGTCTCTGGAAACACCATATATTTT CASSVAVSGNTIYF
- 16 TRBJ1-2 - TRBV7-2 TGTGCCAGCAGCTTAGGTACCAGGGCGACTAACTATGGCTACACCTTC CASSLGTRATNYGYTF
- 14 TRBJ1-2 TRBD1 TRBV19 TGTGCCAGTACGGCCCAACAGGGGTGGGGTGGCTACACCTTC CASTAQQGWGGYTF
- 17 TRBJ2-3 - TRBV5-1 TGCGCCAGCAGCCCGGTTCAGCGCCTCCTCTTGACAGATACGCAGTATTTT CASSPVQRLLLTDTQYF
- 17 TRBJ1-4 TRBD1 TRBV5-4 TGTGCCAGCAGCACCGAGGACAGGGTGGGAACTAATGAAAAACTGTTTTTT CASSTEDRVGTNEKLFF
- 16 TRBJ2-7 - TRBV28 TGTGCCAGCAGTTTAATCCGGACATTTACTCCCTACGAGCAGTACTTC CASSLIRTFTPYEQYF
- 18 TRBJ2-2 TRBD2 TRBV9 TGTGCCAGCAGCGTAGGCTTAGCGGGGACCGCGAACACCGGGGAGCTGTTTTTT CASSVGLAGTANTGELFF
- 14 TRBJ2-1 TRBD2 TRBV7-2 TGTGCATGTATCTGGGGACTAACCTACAATGAGCAGTTCTTC CACIWGLTYNEQFF
- 14 TRBJ1-2 - TRBV28 TGTGCCAGCAGTTATCACATCGCCCCCTATGGCTACACCTTC CASSYHIAPYGYTF
- 14 TRBJ2-7 - TRBV5-4 TGTGCCAGCAGCGTCGGGGGAGCCGAGTACGAGCAGTACTTC CASSVGGAEYEQYF
- 16 TRBJ2-3 - TRBV7-2 TGTGCCAGCAGCTTAGTGTACCTAGCTAGCACAGATACGCAGTATTTT CASSLVYLASTDTQYF
few 12 TRBJ2-3 - TRBV29-1 TGCAGCGTGATCACTAGCACAGATACGCAGTATTTT CSVITSTDTQYF
- 15 TRBJ2-7 TRBD2 TRBV11-1 TGTGCCAGCAGCTTAGCCCAAGGGAGGGGCTACGAGCAGTACTTC CASSLAQGRGYEQYF
- 13 TRBJ2-7 - TRBV29-1 TGCAGCGTTGAGGAGACAGGTGCTTACGAGCAGTACTTC CSVEETGAYEQYF
- 16 TRBJ2-2 - TRBV5-1 TGCGCCAGTAAATGGGCAGTTCGGTCGAACACCGGGGAGCTGTTTTTT CASKWAVRSNTGELFF
few 13 TRBJ1-5 - TRBV6-4 TGTGCCAGCAGTGATCAGGAAAATCAGCCCCAGCATTTT CASSDQENQPQHF
- 17 TRBJ2-7 TRBD1 TRBV27 TGTGCCAGCAGTTCGACCCGGACAGGGGCAATTATCAACGAGCAGTACTTC CASSSTRTGAIINEQYF
once 20 TRBJ2-7 - TRBV28 TGTGCCAGCAGTCTTCGGACCGGGGACTTGCCCTACCCCTACTCCTACGAGCAGTACTTC CASSLRTGDLPYPYSYEQYF
once 16 TRBJ2-3 - TRBV5-1 TGCGCCAGCAGCTTGTGGACGTATGGGGCACAAGATACGCAGTATTTT CASSLWTYGAQDTQYF
- 17 TRBJ2-3 - TRBV27 TGTGCCAGCAGCCATCCCCCAGGGCAGGGTCGGCCAGATACGCAGTATTTT CASSHPPGQGRPDTQYF
- 15 TRBJ2-2 - TRBV12-5 TGTGCTAGTGGTTTATCAGGGGCCAACACCGGGGAGCTGTTTTTT CASGLSGANTGELFF
- 13 TRBJ2-2 - TRBV7-9 TGTGCCAGCAGCCCAGGGGATACCGGGGAGCTGTTTTTT CASSPGDTGELFF
- 14 TRBJ1-2 TRBD1 TRBV6-5 TGTGCCAGCAGTGATCGACAGGGGGAAGATGGCTACACCTTC CASSDRQGEDGYTF
- 15 TRBJ1-6 TRBD1 TRBV19 TGTGCCAGTAGACCTACGGACAGGGATAATTCACCCCTCCACTTT CASRPTDRDNSPLHF
once 14 TRBJ2-7 TRBD1 TRBV10-1 TGCGCCAGCAGTGAGTGGACAGGGTCGGACGAGCAGTACTTC CASSEWTGSDEQYF
- 15 TRBJ2-6 - TRBV27 TGTGCCAGCAGTTTACGGAGCTCTGGGGCCAACGTCCTGACTTTC CASSLRSSGANVLTF
once 14 TRBJ1-1 TRBD1 TRBV18 TGTGCCAGCTCACTGGACAGGGTTGGCACTGAAGCTTTCTTT CASSLDRVGTEAFF
- 18 TRBJ1-5 - TRBV4-1 TGCGCCAGCAGCCAAGGGGGCATGGTCGGTAATGGCAATCAGCCCCAGCATTTT CASSQGGMVGNGNQPQHF
- 14 TRBJ1-6 TRBD1 TRBV6-1 TGTGCCAGCAGCCTTGGGACAGCTGGTTCACCCCTCCACTTT CASSLGTAGSPLHF
- 13 TRBJ2-3 - TRBV5-4 TGTGCCAGTCAGGGGTCGAGCACAGATACGCAGTATTTT CASQGSSTDTQYF
few 14 TRBJ2-3 TRBD2 TRBV7-9 TGTGCCAGCAGCTTGGCGGGAGGATCAGATACGCAGTATTTT CASSLAGGSDTQYF
few 15 TRBJ2-3 TRBD2 TRBV27 TGTGCCAGCTCTCGAGCGGGAGGGTTCCCAGATACGCAGTATTTT CASSRAGGFPDTQYF
- 14 TRBJ1-4 TRBD1 TRBV18 TGTGCCAGCTCACCCGGACAGGGGAATGAAAAACTGTTTTTT CASSPGQGNEKLFF
few 13 TRBJ1-1 - TRBV6-5 TGTGCCAGCAGTGTGGAGACGAACACTGAAGCTTTCTTT CASSVETNTEAFF
- 15 TRBJ2-7 TRBD1 TRBV27 TGTGCCAGCAGTCTGGGACAGGGAGGATCCTACGAGCAGTACTTC CASSLGQGGSYEQYF
- 15 TRBJ2-1 TRBD2 TRBV5-4 TGTGCCAGCAGCCCCACTAGCGGAAGAAACAATGAGCAGTTCTTC CASSPTSGRNNEQFF
- 15 TRBJ1-2 - TRBV5-4 TGTGCCAGCAGCTCCTGGGGACATACGAACTATGGCTACACCTTC CASSSWGHTNYGYTF
- 13 TRBJ2-5 - TRBV9 TGTGCCAGCAGCCCCACTAGCCACGAGACCCAGTACTTC CASSPTSHETQYF